This T cell receptor (beta chain) appears in the sequencing data of a study of beta chain features in type 1 diabetes (dated by TCRdb to the late 2010s). At the level of the whole study: Mean age, gender distribution, total cell number and subset yield were not different between patients and healthy donors. A total of roughly 98,000,000 sorted cells were examined across all samples, and a strong correlation was observed between cell number per subset and RNA yield. In the study, TCRB repertoires of sorted circulating CD4+ T cell subsets from recently diagnosed type 1 diabetes patients were compared with those of matched healthy donors. Naive and central memory subsets were obtained from all 30 or so donors, but regulatory and stem cell-like memory subsets were isolated from only 8 patients and roughly 8 healthy donors. Study-wide findings and limitations: PCR may preferentially amplify shorter templates, but because patient and control samples were amplified and corrected together, any resulting skew would affect both groups equally. Because cDNA was sequenced instead of genomic DNA, highly expressing activated cells could be over-represented, though the groups showed no difference in activation or CD3 levels. Because small numbers of individuals were included in the HLA sub-analyses, any influence of HLA type on TCRB rearrangement was left unresolved. At VDJ recombination sites, type 1 diabetes patients had fewer insertions and more deleted nucleotides, which implies abnormalities in thymic rearrangement. Naive, central memory and regulatory TCRB repertoires appeared more similar among patients than among healthy donors. Type 1 diabetes patients showed a moderate but significant shortening of TCRB CDR3 length in all four CD4+ subsets.

V loses 6 bases at its end and J loses 7 bases; junction bases beyond the gene matches: 7. The CDR3 contains 13 residues, cysteine and phenylalanine counted. Only CDR3 DNA remains: 39 bases, in frame from the first base. As encoded in the germline V gene (reference sequence), CDR1 is MNHEY while CDR2 is SMNVEV. In the case of this clone: Its antigen is not yet known. No much larger clone is present one base from it, and per-base qualities are unavailable.

Each donor gave one peripheral blood draw, averaging around 0.11 L, which was collected into heparinised tubes. Naive, central memory, regulatory and stem cell-like memory CD4+ T cells were sorted on a BD FACSAria II using a panel including CD45RO, CCR7, CD25, CD127, CD95 and CD27. Every sorted population had a purity above 95%. PBMCs were isolated immediately by Lymphoprep density gradient centrifugation and stained directly without culture. So that batch effects would be minimized, each experiment stained and sorted samples in pairs, pairing one healthy donor with one patient. The High Capacity cDNA Reverse Transcription Kit was used to reverse transcribe all of the isolated RNA, meaning that expressed TCRB transcripts were what got sequenced. Deep immunoSEQ sequencing was performed on naive, central memory and regulatory T cell samples, with an average of roughly 3.3 million total reads per sample. After sorted cells were lysed in RLT buffer, RNA was extracted with DNase-treated RNeasy Micro or Mini kits, with the choice depending on cell number. Each cell subset was processed separately to prevent cross-contamination, with patient and healthy donor samples processed together. The immunoSEQ multiplex PCR was used to amplify TCRB sequences from cDNA, generating 87-bp fragments that spanned the CDR3 region. The amplicons were sequenced using the Illumina HiSeq platform. In the paper's pipeline: Synthetic template baselines were used to correct PCR bias computationally, reads within Hamming distance 2 were collapsed together, and singletons that could not be merged were discarded. Reads were aligned against IMGT to assign V, D and J genes, CDR3 length and insertions or deletions at six rearrangement sites. Clonotype counts were normalized to sorted cell number within each subset before computing true diversity and Gini coefficients with the tcR R package. The overlap coefficient, calculated on TCRB nucleotide sequences, was used to quantify repertoire sharing. Out-of-frame TCRB sequences from naive cells were analyzed as a proxy for the pre-selection repertoire. Imported from immuneACCESS, the table was reduced by TCRdb to in-frame sequences with V and J called. These copies leave out some clones; in studies compared against another copy, an unresolved V gene accounts for under half, and the cause of the remainder is not known. V, J and clone size are those of that table, while D and trimming were read from the DNA. The sample table lists hundreds of thousands of clones, more than 9.5% of them with a count of one. The ten largest clonotypes hold around 0.015% of the sample.

This TCR came from a woman aged 25 to 39 in good health. The sequence joins TRBV27 to TRBJ1-2, and 8 junction bases match TRBD1. Sequencing input: naive CD4+ T cells from blood. According to the study, the label for this sample's cell subset or site signals: true naive CD4+ T cells. The nucleotide sequence reads as follows: TGTGCCAGCAGACCAGGGGGCGCCGGTGGCTACACCTTC. Its amino acids are CASRPGGAGGYTF.